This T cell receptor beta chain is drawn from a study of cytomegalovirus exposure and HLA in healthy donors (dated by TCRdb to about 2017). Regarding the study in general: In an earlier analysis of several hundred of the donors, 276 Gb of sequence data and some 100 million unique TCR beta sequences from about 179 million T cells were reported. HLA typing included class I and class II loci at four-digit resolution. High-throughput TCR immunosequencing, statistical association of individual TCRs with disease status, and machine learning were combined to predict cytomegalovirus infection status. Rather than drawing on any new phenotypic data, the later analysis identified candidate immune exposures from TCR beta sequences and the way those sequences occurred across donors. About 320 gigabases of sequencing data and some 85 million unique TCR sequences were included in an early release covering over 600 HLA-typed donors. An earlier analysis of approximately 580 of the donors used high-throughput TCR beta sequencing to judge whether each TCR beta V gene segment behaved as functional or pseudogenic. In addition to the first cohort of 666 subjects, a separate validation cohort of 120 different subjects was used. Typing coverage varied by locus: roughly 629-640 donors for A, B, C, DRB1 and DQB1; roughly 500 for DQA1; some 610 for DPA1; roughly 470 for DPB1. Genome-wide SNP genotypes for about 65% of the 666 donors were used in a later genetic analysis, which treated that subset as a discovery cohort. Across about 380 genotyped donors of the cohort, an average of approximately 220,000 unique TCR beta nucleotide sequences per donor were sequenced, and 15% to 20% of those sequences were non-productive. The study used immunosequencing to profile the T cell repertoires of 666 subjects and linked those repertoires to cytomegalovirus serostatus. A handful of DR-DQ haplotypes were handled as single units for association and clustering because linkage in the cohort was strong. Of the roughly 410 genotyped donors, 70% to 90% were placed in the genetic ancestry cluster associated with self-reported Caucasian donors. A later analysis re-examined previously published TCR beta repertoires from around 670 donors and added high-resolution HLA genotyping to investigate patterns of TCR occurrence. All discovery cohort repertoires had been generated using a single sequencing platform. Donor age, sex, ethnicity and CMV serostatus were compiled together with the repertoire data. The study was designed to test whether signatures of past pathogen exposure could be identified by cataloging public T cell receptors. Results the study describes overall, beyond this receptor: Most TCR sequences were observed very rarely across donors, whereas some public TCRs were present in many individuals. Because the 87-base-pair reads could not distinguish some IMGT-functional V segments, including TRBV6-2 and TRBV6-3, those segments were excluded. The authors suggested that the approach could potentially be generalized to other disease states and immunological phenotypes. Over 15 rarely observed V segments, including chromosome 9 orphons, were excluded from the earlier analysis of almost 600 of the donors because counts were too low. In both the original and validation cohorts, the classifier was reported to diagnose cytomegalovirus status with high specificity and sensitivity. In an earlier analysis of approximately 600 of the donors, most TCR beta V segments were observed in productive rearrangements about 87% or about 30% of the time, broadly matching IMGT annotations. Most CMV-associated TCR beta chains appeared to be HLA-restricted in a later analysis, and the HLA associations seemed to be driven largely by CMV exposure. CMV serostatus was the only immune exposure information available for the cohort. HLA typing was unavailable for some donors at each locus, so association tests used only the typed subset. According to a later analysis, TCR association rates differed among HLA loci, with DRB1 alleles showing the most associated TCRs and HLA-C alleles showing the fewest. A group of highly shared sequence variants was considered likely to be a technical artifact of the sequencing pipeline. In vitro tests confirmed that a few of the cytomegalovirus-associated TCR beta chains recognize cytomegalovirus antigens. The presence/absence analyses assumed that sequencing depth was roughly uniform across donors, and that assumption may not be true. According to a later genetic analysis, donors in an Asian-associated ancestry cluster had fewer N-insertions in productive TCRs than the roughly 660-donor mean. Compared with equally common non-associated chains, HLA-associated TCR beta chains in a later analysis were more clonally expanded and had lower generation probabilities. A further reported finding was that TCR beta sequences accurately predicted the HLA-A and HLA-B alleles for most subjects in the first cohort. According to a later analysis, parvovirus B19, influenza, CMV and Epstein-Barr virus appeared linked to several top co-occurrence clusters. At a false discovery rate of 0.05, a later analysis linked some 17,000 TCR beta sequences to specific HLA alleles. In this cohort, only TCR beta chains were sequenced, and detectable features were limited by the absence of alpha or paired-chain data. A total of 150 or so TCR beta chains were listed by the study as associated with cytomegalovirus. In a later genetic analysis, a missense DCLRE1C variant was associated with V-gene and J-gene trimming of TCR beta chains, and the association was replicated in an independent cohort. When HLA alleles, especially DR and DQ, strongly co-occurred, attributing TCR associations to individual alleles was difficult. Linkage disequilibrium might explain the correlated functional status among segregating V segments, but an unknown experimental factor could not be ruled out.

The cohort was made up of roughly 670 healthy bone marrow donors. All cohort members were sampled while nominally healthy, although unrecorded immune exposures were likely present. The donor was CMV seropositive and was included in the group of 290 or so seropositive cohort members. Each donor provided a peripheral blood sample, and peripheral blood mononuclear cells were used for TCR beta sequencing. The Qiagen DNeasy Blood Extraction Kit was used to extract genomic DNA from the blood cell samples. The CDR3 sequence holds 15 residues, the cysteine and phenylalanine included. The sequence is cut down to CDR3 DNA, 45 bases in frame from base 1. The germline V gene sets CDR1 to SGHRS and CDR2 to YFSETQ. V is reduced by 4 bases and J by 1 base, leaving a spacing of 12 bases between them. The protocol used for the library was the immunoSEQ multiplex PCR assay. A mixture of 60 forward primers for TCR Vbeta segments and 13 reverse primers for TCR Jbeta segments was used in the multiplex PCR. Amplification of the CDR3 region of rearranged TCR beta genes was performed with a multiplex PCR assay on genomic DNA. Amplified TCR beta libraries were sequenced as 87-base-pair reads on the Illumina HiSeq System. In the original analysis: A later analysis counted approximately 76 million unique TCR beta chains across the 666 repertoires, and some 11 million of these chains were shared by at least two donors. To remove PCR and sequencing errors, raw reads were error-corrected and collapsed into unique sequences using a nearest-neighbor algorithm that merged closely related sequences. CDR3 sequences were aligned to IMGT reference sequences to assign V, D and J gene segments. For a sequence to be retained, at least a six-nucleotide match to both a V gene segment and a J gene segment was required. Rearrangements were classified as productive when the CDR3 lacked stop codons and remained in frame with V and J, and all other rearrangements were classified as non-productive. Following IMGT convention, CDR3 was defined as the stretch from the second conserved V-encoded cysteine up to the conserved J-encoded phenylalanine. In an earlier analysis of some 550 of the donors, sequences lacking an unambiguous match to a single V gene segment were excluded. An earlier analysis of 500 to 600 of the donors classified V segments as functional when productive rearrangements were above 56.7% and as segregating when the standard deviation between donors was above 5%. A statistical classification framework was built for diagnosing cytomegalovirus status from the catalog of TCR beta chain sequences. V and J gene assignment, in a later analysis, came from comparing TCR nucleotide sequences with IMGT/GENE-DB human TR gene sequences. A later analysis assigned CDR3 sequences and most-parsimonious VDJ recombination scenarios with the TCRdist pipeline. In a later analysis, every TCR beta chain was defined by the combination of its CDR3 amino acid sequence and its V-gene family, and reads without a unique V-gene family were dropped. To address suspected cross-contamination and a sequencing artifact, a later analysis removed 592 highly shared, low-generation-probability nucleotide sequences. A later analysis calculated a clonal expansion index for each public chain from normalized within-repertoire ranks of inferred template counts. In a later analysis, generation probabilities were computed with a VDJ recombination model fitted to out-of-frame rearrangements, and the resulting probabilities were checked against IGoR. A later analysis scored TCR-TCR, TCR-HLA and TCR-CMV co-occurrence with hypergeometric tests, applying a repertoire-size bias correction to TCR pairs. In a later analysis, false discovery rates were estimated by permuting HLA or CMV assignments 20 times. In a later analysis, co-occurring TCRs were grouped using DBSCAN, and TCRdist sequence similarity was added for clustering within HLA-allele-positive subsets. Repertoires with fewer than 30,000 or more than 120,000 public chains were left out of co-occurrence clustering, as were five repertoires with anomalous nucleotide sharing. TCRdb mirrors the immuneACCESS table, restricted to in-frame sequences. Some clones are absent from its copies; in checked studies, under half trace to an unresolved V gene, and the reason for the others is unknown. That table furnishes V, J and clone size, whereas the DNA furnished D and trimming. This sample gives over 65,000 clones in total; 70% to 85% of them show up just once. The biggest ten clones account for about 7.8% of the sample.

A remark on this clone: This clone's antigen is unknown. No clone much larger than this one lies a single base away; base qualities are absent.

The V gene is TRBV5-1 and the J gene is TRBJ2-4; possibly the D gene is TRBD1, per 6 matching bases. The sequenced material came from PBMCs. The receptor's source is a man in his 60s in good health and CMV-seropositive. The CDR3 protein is CASSHSQGAKNIQYF. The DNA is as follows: TGCGCCAGCAGCCATTCTCAGGGGGCCAAAAACATTCAGTACTTC.